These 9 T cell receptor beta chains were all obtained from the same sample, sequenced in a study of molecular identifiers for immune sequencing clone quantification (dated by TCRdb to between 2018 and 2020). The receptor library was made with PCR. Instrument on record: NextSeq 500. TCRdb took the public reads, trimmed them with fastp at Q25, ran MiXCR for clone calling and kept in-frame beta chains. Entries that share a CDR3 protein sequence are merged under the most common genes and DNA. Across this sample there are some 100,000 distinct CDR3 sequences, with approximately 40% seen only once. Of the sample, around 3.9% falls within the top ten clones. The sequencing sample was made of naive CD8+ T cells from blood, with Jurkat cell RNA spiked in. This specimen's cell subset or site label, interpreted: FACS-sorted CD8+CD4-CCR7+CD45RA+ naive T cells. The receptors were sampled from a human donor in good health. Some libraries in this study had Jurkat cell RNA spiked in.

For this clonotype: One junction end disagrees with the germline gene, perhaps due to a read error. V gene TRBV7-9 combines with J gene TRBJ2-1; 8 positions match TRBD1. Looked up from germline, CDR1 is SEHNR and CDR2 is FQNEAQ (reference sequence). The CDR3 runs to 15 residues. CDR3 bases: TGTGCCAGCAGCTTAAAGACAGGGGCCTACAATGAACAGTTCTTC. Translation: CASSLKTGAYNEQFF.

This clonotype was found a few times. The chain joins TRBV12-3 or TRBV12-4 to TRBJ2-3; TRBD1 aligns across 12 bases. The CDR3 runs to 14 residues. After removal of 3 bases from V and 7 bases from J, the junction contained 2 bases not matched to a gene. DNA of the CDR3: TGTGCCAGCAGTTTGGGACAGGGGGCAAATACGCAGTATTTT. It codes for CASSLGQGANTQYF.

The chain joins TRBV10-3 to TRBJ1-1, with a possible D match to TRBD1 (5 bases). Trimming removed 2 bases at V and 5 bases at J, with 9 bases between. CDR1 is ENHRY, CDR2 SYGVKD, per germline. CDR3 length: 13 amino acids. The CDR3 coding sequence is TGTGCCATCAGTGAGGGGGGGTTAACTGAAGCTTTCTTT. This codes for CAISEGGLTEAFF.

This clonotype was detected a few times. The V gene is TRBV14, the J gene TRBJ2-2; TRBD2 matches at 7 bases. The CDR3 is 14 amino acids. Germline CDR1 is SGHDN and CDR2 is FVKESK. Unmatched junction bases numbered 4, after V lost 6 bases and J lost 3 bases. This CDR3 is CASRGTTYTGELFF. CDR3 in DNA: TGTGCCAGCAGAGGGACTACCTACACCGGGGAGCTGTTTTTT.

Points on this clonotype: A much larger clonotype is one base distant, so this may be a read error. The chain carries TRBV4-3 and TRBJ2-1; D is undetermined. The CDR3 has 15 amino acids. Germline V gene data show CDR1 as LGHNA and CDR2 as YSLEER. V gave up 8 bases and J gave up 0 bases, with 14 bases separating them. CDR3 nucleotide sequence: TGCGCCAGCGGCCCCGTACTATCCTCCTACAATGAGCAGTTCTTC. This codes for CASGPVLSSYNEQFF.

The V and J genes are TRBV6-1 and TRBJ2-7, with 10 bases that match TRBD1. The CDR3 loop spans 14 amino acids. V shed 4 bases, J shed 7 bases, and the junction held 7 bases outside the gene matches. Per germline, CDR1 MNHNS and CDR2 SASEGT. CDR3 nucleotides: TGTGCCAGCAGTGCCCGGGACAGGGGCTCGGAGCAGTACTTC. The encoded protein is CASSARDRGSEQYF.

This clonotype was observed a handful of times. The rearrangement links TRBV9 to TRBJ2-2; the match to TRBD2 covers 10 bases. There are 18 residues in the CDR3. Per germline, CDR1 SGDLS and CDR2 YYNGEE. Germline trimming cut 3 bases from V and 1 base from J; bases unmatched to any gene: 9. The CDR3 loop is CASSAPLAGAQNTGELFF. The CDR3 DNA reads TGTGCCAGCAGCGCCCCCCTAGCGGGAGCCCAGAACACCGGGGAGCTGTTTTTT.

The table lists this clonotype with a few counts. The gene calls are TRBV7-9 and TRBJ1-1; D may be TRBD1 (6 bases). The germline V and J ends were trimmed by 4 bases and 5 bases, with 23 bases remaining between them. Per the germline V gene, CDR1 is SEHNR and CDR2 is FQNEAQ (reference sequence). The CDR3 is 17 amino acids. CDR3 protein: CASSSPWDMIGRTEAFF. CDR3 bases: TGTGCCAGCAGCTCACCCTGGGACATGATAGGGAGGACTGAAGCTTTCTTT.

DNA of the CDR3: TGTGCCAGCAGTTACGGGGCCGGGAGGAGACCCGGGGAGCTGTTTTTT. Translating it yields CASSYGAGRRPGELFF. The V call is TRBV6-2 or TRBV6-3, the J call TRBJ2-2, with TRBD2 matching over 7 bases. The CDR3 totals 16 residues. Per the germline V gene, CDR1 is MNHEY and CDR2 is SVGEGT. V lost 2 bases, J lost 6 bases, and 9 bases stayed unmatched.